This T cell receptor (beta chain) is from a study of shared clonotypes between healthy human individuals. The CDR3 loop spans 14 amino acids. V was clipped by 2 bases and J by 0 bases, with 10 bases between them. Germline assignment: CDR1 GTSNPN and CDR2 SVGIG (reference sequence). Note on this clone: Its specificity is unknown.

Study conclusions and caveats: Sequencing depth was expected to influence donor clonotype sharing. Clonotypes which were not shared had lower generation probabilities than clonotypes that all four donors shared.

Sequenced by immunoSEQ multiplex PCR; TCRdb stores in-frame clones only, minus some. Of about 990,000 clones listed, about 80% are singletons. The study drew all its donors from Caucasian adults living in Nashville, Tennessee. Subsets obtained from CD4+ cells comprised CD45RA+ naive and CD45RA-negative memory cells. The sequence was obtained from a man between 18 and 29 years old in good health. Some clones in this sample may be carry-over from other donors' samples. Sequenced: memory CD4+ T cells from PBMCs. Subset indicated: CD45RA-negative fraction. The V gene is TRBV30, the J gene TRBJ1-1; D may be TRBD1 (6 bases). The CDR3 sequence: CAWSRGAVNTEAFF. CDR3 nucleotides: TGTGCCTGGAGTCGGGGGGCGGTGAACACTGAAGCTTTCTTT.